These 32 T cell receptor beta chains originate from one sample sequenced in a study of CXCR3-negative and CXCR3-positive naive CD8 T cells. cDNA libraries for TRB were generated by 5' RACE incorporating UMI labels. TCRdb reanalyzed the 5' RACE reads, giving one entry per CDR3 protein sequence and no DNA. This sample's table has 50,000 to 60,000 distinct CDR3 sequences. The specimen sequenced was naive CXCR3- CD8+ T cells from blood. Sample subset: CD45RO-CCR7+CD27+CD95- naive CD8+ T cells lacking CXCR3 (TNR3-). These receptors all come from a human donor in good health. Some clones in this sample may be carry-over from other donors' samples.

The CDR3 region is CASSRPSSGGTDTQYF. The genes are TRBV4-2 and TRBJ2-3; there is no DNA to check the TCRdb D call of TRBD2. The CDR3 consists of 16 residues. Germline loops: CDR1 LGHNA, CDR2 YNFKEQ.

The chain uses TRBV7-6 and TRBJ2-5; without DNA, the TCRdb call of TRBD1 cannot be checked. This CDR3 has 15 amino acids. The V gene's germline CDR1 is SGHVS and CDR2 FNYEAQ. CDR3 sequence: CASSRTGGGGETQYF.

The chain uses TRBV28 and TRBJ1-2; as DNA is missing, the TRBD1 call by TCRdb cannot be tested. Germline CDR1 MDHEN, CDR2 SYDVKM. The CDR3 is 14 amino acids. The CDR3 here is CASSDRGRDYGYTF.

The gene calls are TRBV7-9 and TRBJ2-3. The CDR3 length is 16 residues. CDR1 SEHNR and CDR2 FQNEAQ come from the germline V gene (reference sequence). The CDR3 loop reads CASSFSPLPSTDTQYF.

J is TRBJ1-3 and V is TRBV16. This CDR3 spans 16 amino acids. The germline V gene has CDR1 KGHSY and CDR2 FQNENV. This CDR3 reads CASSQFSQTRGNTIYF. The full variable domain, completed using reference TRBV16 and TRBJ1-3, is GEEVAQTPKHLVRGEGQKAKLYCAPIKGHSYVFWYQQVLKNEFKFLISFQNENVFDETGMPKERFSAKCLPNSPCSLEIQATKLEDSAVYFCASSQFSQTRGNTIYFGEGSWLTVV.

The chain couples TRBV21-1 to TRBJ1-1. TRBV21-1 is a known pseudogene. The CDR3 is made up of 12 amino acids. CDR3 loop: CASSKGGTEAFF.

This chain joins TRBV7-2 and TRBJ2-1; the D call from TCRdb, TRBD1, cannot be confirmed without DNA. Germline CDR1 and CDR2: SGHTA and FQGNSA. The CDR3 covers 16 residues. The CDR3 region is CASSLYWDRAYNEQFF.

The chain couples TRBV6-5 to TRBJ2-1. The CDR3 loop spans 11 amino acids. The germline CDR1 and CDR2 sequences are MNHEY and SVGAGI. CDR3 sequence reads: CASSYITEQFF.

The CDR3 reads CASSGNYGGYTF. The J gene is TRBJ1-2, the V gene TRBV27. The CDR3 loop spans 12 amino acids. Germline lookup yields CDR1 MNHEY and CDR2 SMNVEV (reference sequence).

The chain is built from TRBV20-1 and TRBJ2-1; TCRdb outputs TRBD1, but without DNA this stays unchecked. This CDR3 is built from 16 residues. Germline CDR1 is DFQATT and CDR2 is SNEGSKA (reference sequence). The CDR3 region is CSARTSERGRTNEQFF.

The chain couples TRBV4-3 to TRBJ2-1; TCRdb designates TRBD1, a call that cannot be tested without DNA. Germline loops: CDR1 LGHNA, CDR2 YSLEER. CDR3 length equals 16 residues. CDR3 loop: CASSQDSGQGSGEQFF.

This CDR3 is CASSLRNVRDRANEQFF. This chain connects TRBV5-6 to TRBJ2-1; TCRdb designates TRBD1, a call that cannot be tested without DNA. Germline V gene sequence: CDR1 SGHDT, CDR2 YYEEEE. This CDR3 is 17 amino acids long.

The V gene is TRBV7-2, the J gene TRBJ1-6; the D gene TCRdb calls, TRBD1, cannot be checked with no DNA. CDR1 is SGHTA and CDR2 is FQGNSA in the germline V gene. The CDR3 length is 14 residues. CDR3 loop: CASSRGESGWPLHF.

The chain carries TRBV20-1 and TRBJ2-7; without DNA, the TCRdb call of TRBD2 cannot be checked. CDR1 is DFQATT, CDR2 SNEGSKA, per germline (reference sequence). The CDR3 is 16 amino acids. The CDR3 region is CSARDLWTSGGYEQYF.

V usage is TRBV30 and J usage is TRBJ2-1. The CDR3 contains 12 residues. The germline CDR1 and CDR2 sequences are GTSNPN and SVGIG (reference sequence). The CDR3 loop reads CAWSTPSYEQFF.

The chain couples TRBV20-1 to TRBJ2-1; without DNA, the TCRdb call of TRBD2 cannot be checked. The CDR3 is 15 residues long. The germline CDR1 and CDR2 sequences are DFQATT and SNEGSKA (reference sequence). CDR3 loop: CSAREGLAVYNEQFF.

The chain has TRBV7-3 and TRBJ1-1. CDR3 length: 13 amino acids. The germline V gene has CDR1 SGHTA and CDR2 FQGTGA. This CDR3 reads CASSWNANTEAFF.

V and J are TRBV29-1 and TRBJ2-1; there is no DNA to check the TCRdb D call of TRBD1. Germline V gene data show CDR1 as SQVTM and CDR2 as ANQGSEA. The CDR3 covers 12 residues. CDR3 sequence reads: CSVGQGANEQFF.

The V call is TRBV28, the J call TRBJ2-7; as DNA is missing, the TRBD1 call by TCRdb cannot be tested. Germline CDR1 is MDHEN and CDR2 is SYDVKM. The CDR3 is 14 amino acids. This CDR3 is CASSWGGSPYEQYF.

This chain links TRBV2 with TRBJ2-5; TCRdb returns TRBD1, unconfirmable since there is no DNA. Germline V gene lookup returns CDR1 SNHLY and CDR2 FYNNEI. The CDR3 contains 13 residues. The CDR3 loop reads CASSGTVSETQYF.

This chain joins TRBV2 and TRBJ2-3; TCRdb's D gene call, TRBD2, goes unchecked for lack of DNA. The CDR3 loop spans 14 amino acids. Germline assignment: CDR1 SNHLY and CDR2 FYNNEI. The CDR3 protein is CASSEQRDTDTQYF.

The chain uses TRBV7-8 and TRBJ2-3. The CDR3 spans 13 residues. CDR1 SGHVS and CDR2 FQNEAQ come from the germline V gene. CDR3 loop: CASKAFSLDTQYF.

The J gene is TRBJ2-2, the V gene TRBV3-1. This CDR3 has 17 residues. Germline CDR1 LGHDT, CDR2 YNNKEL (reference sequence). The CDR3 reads CASSQAVGYTNTGELFF.

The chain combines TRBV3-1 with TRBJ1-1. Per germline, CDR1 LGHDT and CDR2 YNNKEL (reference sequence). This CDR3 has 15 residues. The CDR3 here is CASSQVWQDASEAFF.

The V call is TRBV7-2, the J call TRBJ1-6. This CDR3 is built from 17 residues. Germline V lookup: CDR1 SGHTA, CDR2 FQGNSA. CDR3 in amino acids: CASSLEPGFNRNSPLHF.

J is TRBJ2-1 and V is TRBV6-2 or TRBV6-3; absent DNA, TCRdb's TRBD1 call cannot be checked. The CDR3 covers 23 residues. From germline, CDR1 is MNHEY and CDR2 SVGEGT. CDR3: CASSYSLLSEGDRATTFYNEQFF.

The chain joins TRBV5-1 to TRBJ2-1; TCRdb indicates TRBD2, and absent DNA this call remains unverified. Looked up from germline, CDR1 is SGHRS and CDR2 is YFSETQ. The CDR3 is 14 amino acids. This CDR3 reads CASSLAGPDGEQFF.

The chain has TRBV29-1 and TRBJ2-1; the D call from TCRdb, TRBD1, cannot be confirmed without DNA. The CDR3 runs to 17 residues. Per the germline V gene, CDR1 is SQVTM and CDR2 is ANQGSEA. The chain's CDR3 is CSVEVSGPRGLYNEQFF.

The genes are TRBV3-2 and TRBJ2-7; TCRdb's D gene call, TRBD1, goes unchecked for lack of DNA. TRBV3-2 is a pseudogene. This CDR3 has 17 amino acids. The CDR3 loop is CASSQFPSMTGWREQYF.

CDR3 protein: CASSSGWGDIQYF. The chain carries TRBV7-2 and TRBJ2-4; TCRdb's assignment of TRBD2 cannot be checked, as there is no DNA. This CDR3 spans 13 amino acids. Looked up from germline, CDR1 is SGHTA and CDR2 is FQGNSA.

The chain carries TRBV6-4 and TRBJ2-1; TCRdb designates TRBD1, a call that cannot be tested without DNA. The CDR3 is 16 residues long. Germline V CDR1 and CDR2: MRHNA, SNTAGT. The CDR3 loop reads CASSDSWTGSYNEQFF.

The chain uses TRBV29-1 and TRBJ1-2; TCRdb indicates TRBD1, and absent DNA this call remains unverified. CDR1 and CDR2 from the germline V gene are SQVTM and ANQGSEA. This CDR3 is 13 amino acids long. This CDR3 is CSAKGGMVDGYTF.